This T cell receptor (beta chain) was identified during a study of radiation and T cells in renal cell carcinoma. The time point denotes: baseline pretreatment blood. Treatment here: 15 Gy SBRT to primary tumor, nephrectomy 4 weeks later. This CDR3 spans 14 amino acids. V lost 3 bases and J 0 bases, leaving 8 bases between the germline ends. Germline assignment: CDR1 SEHNR and CDR2 FQNEAQ (reference sequence). Profiled with immunoSEQ multiplex PCR; TCRdb holds only in-frame clones, not every one. The sample has some 110,000 clones, roughly 80% seen once. This TCR was recovered from a woman aged 55-69 years with renal cell carcinoma. The J gene is TRBJ1-1, the V gene TRBV7-9; D unresolved. This specimen was blood, taken from a patient whose treatment included radiotherapy and nephrectomy. DNA for the CDR3: TGTGCCAGCAGCTTCGAGTACATGAACACTGAAGCTTTCTTT. Its protein product is CASSFEYMNTEAFF.